This T cell receptor beta chain was captured by sequencing in a study of blood T cell repertoires in COVID-19. Study context: Samples came from the United States, Italy and Spain, spanning acute and convalescent COVID-19. T cells, B-cell-depleted T cells, or PBMCs provided the cDNA or gDNA that served as material.

Only a few counts were recorded for this clone. CDR1 SGHRS and CDR2 YFSETQ come from the germline V gene. The CDR3 runs to 15 residues. Trimming removed 0 bases at V and 4 bases at J, with 13 bases between. Original processing notes: Estimates of nucleated cell counts were drawn from the amplification of reference gene primers. TCRdb's table, derived via immunoSEQ multiplex PCR, lists solely in-frame clones and lacks some. D and trimming come from the DNA, and the V and J calls and clone size come from that table. Among 120,000 to 150,000 clones listed, 84% were seen once. The chain has TRBV5-1 and TRBJ1-2; no clear D gene. The receptor was derived from a human donor in a cohort sampled during active COVID-19. Sequenced material: peripheral blood. Here the CDR3 reads CASSLDPEGSYGYTF. The CDR3 DNA reads as TGCGCCAGCAGCTTGGACCCGGAGGGTAGCTATGGCTACACCTTC. The full variable domain, its missing parts supplied by reference TRBV5-1 and TRBJ1-2, is KAGVTQTPRYLIKTRGQQVTLSCSPISGHRSVSWYQQTPGQGLQFLFEYFSETQRNKGNFPGRFSGRQFSNSRSEMNVSTLELGDSALYLCASSLDPEGSYGYTFGSGTRLTVV.